This T cell receptor beta chain was captured in a study of cytomegalovirus exposure and HLA in healthy donors. Study background: T cells numbering around 200 million yielded some 100 million unique TCR beta sequences in an earlier analysis.

Primers included in the PCR were 60 Vbeta and 13 Jbeta primers. Profiled with immunoSEQ multiplex PCR; TCRdb holds only in-frame clones, not every one. The sample carries about 180,000 clones, approximately 80% recorded once. V gave up 2 bases and J gave up 8 bases, with 12 bases separating them. Germline V gives CDR1 WSHSY, CDR2 SAAADI. The length of the CDR3 is 14 residues. As concerns this clone: The target antigen is unknown.

Study results and caveats: Of the V segments, some could not be distinguished, including TRBV6-2 and TRBV6-3, and were excluded. Later work found most CMV-associated TCR beta chains apparently HLA-restricted.

Sequenced: PBMCs. The chain links TRBV10-2 to TRBJ1-4, with D tentatively TRBD1 (5 bases). This sequence was found in a girl between 10 and 17 years old in good health and CMV-seropositive. CDR3 in amino acids: CASSEGRVTEKLFF. The CDR3 bases are TGCGCCAGCAGTGAGGGCAGGGTAACCGAAAAACTGTTTTTT.